Listed here is a single T cell receptor (beta chain). Its specificity is not known. Sampling of blood occurred at baseline, cycle 4 day 1, and cycle 7 day 1. These data originate in a study of OX40 agonist ivuxolimab in advanced cancers. Study information: Across the patients, intravenous ivuxolimab was delivered every 2 weeks at 0.01 to 10 mg/kg.

Assay: immunoSEQ multiplex PCR; the TCRdb copy retains only in-frame clones and omits some. This table has under 80,000 clones, around nine tenths appearing once. General study results and limits: Clonal expansion among partial responders at 0.1-3.0 mg/kg ranked near the lowest. Relative to CD4+ cells, CD8+ T cells on average had more expanded clones.

Trimming took 0 bases from V and 2 from J, leaving 4 bases between them. Germline V gene sequence: CDR1 SGHVS, CDR2 FQNEAQ. The CDR3 has 14 amino acids. The starting material was CD4+ or CD8+ T cells sorted from blood, obtained in a trial of the OX40 agonist ivuxolimab. The receptor comes from an adult with an advanced solid tumor such as melanoma, head and neck, liver or kidney cancer. The rearrangement links TRBV7-8 to TRBJ1-4; D remains ambiguous. CDR3 amino acids: CASSLAVTNEKLFF. The CDR3 bases are TGTGCCAGCAGCTTAGCCGTCACTAATGAAAAACTGTTTTTT.